The entry below describes one T cell receptor (beta chain). This CDR3 contains 14 residues. Germline-derived CDR1 and CDR2 are SGDLS and YYNGEE. V was pared by 0 bases and J by 0 bases, with 5 bases between. Original methodology: Reference gene primer amplification gave nucleated cell count estimates. Measured with immunoSEQ multiplex PCR; TCRdb has only the in-frame clones, and not every one. Clonal size and the V and J genes are those of that table, whereas D and trimming came from the DNA. In the table there are around 290,000 clones, about 89% of which are singletons. Participant-given clinical history determined each cohort assignment. This sample is part of a study of blood T cell repertoires in COVID-19.

This clonotype was obtained from a woman aged 40 to 50 who had recovered from COVID-19. The sample comprised PBMCs or T cells enriched from blood (not recorded which). The chain has TRBV9 and TRBJ2-3; D is unresolved. The CDR3 region has the DNA TGTGCCAGCAGCGTAGGGGCTAGCACAGATACGCAGTATTTT. It codes for CASSVGASTDTQYF.